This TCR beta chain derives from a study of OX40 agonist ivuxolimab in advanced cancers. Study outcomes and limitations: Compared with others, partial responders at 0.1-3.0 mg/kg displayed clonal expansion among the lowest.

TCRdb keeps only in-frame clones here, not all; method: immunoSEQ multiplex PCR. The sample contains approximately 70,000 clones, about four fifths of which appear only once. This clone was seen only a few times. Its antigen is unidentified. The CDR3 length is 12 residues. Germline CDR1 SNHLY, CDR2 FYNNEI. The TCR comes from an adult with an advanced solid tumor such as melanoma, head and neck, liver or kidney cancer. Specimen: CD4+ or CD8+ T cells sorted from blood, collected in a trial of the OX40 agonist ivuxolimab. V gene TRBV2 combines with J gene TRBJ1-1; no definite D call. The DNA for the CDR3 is TGTGCGAGGTCGGCCGTGAACACTGAAGCTTTCTTT. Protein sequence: CARSAVNTEAFF. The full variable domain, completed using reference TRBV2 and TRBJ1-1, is EPEVTQTPSHQVTQMGQEVILRCVPISNHLYFYWYRQILGQKVEFLVSFYNNEISEKSEIFDDQFSVERPDGSNFTLKIRSTKLEDSAMYFCARSAVNTEAFFGQGTRLTVV.